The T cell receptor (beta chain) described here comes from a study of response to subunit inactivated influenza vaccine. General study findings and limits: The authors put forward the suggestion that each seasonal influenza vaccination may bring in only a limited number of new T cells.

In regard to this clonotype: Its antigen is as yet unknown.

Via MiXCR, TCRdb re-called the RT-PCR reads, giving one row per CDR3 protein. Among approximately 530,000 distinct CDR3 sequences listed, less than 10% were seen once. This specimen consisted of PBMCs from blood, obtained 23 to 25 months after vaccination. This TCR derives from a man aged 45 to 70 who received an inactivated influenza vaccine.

CDR3 coding DNA: TGTGCCAGCGGGACAGGGGGCGCGTCACCCCTCCACTTT. This translates into CASGTGGASPLHF. V is TRBV6-2 or TRBV6-3 and J is TRBJ1-6; 12 nucleotides agree with TRBD1. CDR3 length: 13 residues. The germline V gene encodes CDR1 MNHEY and CDR2 SVGEGT. J was trimmed by 10 bases and V by 8 bases; bases with no gene match: 3.